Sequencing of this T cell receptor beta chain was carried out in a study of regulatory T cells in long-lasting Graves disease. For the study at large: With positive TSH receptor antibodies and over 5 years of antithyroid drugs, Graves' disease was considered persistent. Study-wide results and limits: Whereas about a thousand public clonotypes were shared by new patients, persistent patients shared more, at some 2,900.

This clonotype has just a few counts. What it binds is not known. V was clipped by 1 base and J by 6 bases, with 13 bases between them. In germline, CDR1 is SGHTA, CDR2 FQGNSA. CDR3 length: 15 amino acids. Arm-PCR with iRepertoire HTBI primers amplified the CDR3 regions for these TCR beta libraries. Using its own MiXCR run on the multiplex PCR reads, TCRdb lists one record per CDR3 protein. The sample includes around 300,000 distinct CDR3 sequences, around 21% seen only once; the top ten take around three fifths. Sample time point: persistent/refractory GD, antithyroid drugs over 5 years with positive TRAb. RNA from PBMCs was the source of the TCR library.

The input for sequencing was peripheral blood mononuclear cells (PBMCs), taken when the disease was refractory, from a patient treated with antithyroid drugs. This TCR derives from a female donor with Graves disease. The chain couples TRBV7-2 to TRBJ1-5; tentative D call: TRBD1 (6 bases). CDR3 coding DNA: TGTGCCAGCAGCTTAGATTCGGGGGGCCTTCAGCCCCAGCATTTT. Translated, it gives CASSLDSGGLQPQHF.